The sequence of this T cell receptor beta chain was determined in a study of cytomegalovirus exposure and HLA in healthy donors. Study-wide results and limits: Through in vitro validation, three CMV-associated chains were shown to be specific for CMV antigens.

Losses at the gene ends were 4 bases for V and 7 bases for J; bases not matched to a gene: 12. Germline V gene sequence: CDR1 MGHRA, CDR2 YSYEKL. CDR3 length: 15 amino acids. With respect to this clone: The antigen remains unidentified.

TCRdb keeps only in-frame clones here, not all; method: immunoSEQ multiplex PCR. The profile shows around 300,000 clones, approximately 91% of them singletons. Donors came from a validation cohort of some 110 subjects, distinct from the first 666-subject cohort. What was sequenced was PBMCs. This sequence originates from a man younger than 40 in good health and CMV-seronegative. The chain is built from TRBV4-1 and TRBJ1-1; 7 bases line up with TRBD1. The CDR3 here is CASSPGQLVLGEAFF. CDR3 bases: TGCGCCAGCAGCCCGGGACAGTTGGTTTTGGGTGAAGCTTTCTTT.